Listed here are 25 T cell receptor beta chains from one sample, sequenced in a study of cytomegalovirus exposure and HLA in healthy donors. Primers for the PCR totalled 60 Vbeta and 13 Jbeta. TCRdb's copy holds only in-frame clones and misses some; the assay was immunoSEQ multiplex PCR. The repertoire holds tens of thousands of clones, with roughly 77% as singletons. Sample: PBMCs. These receptors came from a man aged 35-49 years in good health and CMV-seronegative.

CDR3 protein: CASTRGRSNTEAFF. CDR3 nucleotide sequence: TGTGCCAGCACGCGGGGGCGGTCGAACACTGAAGCTTTCTTT. The chain joins TRBV5-6 to TRBJ1-1; D is perhaps TRBD1 (6 bases). The CDR3 loop spans 14 amino acids. V was pared by 6 bases and J by 1 base, with 13 bases between. Germline V gene lookup returns CDR1 SGHDT and CDR2 YYEEEE.

The chain carries TRBV2 and TRBJ2-5; D unclear. The CDR3 spans 11 residues. Trimming took off 4 bases at V and 5 bases at J, with 5 bases between the two ends. Germline assignment: CDR1 SNHLY and CDR2 FYNNEI. CDR3 nucleotides: TGTGCCAGCAGTGTATCGGAGACCCAGTACTTC. Translating it yields CASSVSETQYF.

The chain carries TRBV6-5 and TRBJ2-7; D is unresolved. This CDR3 is 13 amino acids long. The germline V gene encodes CDR1 MNHEY and CDR2 SVGAGI. Trimming pared 6 bases from V and 1 base from J, leaving 10 bases between. CDR3 loop: CASSSARSYEQYF. CDR3 in DNA: TGTGCCAGCAGCTCCGCTAGGTCCTACGAGCAGTACTTC.

The rearrangement joins TRBV18 to TRBJ1-2; possibly TRBD1 for D (6 bases). This CDR3 has 15 residues. V was trimmed by 3 bases and J by 4 bases, leaving 15 bases between them. CDR1 is KGHSH, CDR2 LQKENI, per germline. The CDR3 DNA reads TGTGCCAGCTCACCCGGACAGACAGTCAGCTATGGCTACACCTTC. Protein sequence: CASSPGQTVSYGYTF.

This clone was found a few times. One end of the junction does not line up with germline, which may come from a read error. The chain has TRBV7-8 and TRBJ2-7, with 7 bases lining up with TRBD2. The CDR3 loop spans 18 amino acids. Germline values: CDR1 SGHVS, CDR2 FQNEAQ. CDR3 coding DNA: TGTGCCACCAGCTTAGTGGGGGAGGGCCATAGGGCCTCCTACGAGCAGTACTTC. This codes for CATSLVGEGHRASYEQYF.

The CDR3 DNA reads TGTGCCAGCAGCAACGACAGGGTTAGGGAAAAACTGTTTTTT. This sequence encodes CASSNDRVREKLFF. This chain connects TRBV7-9 to TRBJ1-4; 7 nucleotides line up with TRBD1. The CDR3 is 14 amino acids. Per germline, CDR1 SEHNR and CDR2 FQNEAQ (reference sequence). Unmatched junction bases numbered 8, after V lost 5 bases and J lost 8 bases.

CDR3 sequence reads: CAWSVAGFNQPQHF. The CDR3 DNA reads TGTGCCTGGAGTGTTGCGGGTTTCAATCAGCCCCAGCATTTT. V and J are TRBV30 and TRBJ1-5, with D uncertain. Trimming took off 0 bases at V and 3 bases at J, with 9 bases between the two ends. Germline loops: CDR1 GTSNPN, CDR2 SVGIG (reference sequence). The CDR3 extends over 14 amino acids.

This rearrangement joins TRBV5-6 to TRBJ1-1; 8 nucleotides align to TRBD1. CDR3 length equals 13 residues. The V segment lost 3 bases and the J segment 8 bases; nucleotides outside the gene matches: 6. In germline, CDR1 is SGHDT, CDR2 YYEEEE. For the CDR3, the DNA is TGTGCCAGCAGCTCATACCGGGACAGGGAAGCTTTCTTT. Residues: CASSSYRDREAFF.

This clone came up a few times. The chain recombines TRBV6-5 with TRBJ1-5, with D maybe TRBD1 (5 bases). Germline V gives CDR1 MNHEY, CDR2 SVGAGI. V dropped 6 bases and J dropped 4 bases, with 16 bases sitting between them. The CDR3 spans 15 residues. CDR3 nucleotide sequence: TGTGCCAGCAGCCTTGCGGGGGGGGTAAATCAGCCCCAGCATTTT. It encodes CASSLAGGVNQPQHF.

This sequence joins TRBV5-6 and TRBJ2-1; TRBD2 aligns across 8 bases. CDR3 length equals 15 residues. From germline, CDR1 is SGHDT and CDR2 YYEEEE. The junction had 7 bases not matched to a gene; V was cut back by 5 bases and J by 3 bases. CDR3 sequence: CASSPPSGGYNEQFF. The DNA of the CDR3 is TGTGCCAGCAGTCCCCCCAGCGGGGGCTACAATGAGCAGTTCTTC.

The V and J genes are TRBV18 and TRBJ2-7; possible D gene TRBD1, 6 bases. Between the trimmed V and J ends, which lost 5 bases and 0 bases, there was a span of 8 bases. The CDR3 is made up of 13 amino acids. Germline assignment: CDR1 KGHSH and CDR2 LQKENI. CDR3 sequence (DNA): TGTGCCAGCTCAGGGGACAACTCCTACGAGCAGTACTTC. Its translation: CASSGDNSYEQYF.

In this sample, this clone turned up a few times. The germline gene is not matched at one end of the junction; a read error may be the cause. The rearrangement joins TRBV7-7 to TRBJ2-1; TRBD1 might be the D (7 bases). Germline V lookup: CDR1 SSHAT, CDR2 FNYEAQ (reference sequence). The CDR3 has 15 residues. CDR3 in DNA: TGTGCTAGCAGCCCGGGGCAGGGGGGATACAATGAGCAGTTCTTC. It codes for CASSPGQGGYNEQFF.

The chain is built from TRBV2 and TRBJ1-1, with a tentative D call TRBD1 (6 bases). CDR3 length: 15 residues. Looked up from germline, CDR1 is SNHLY and CDR2 is FYNNEI. Trimming pared 5 bases from V and 0 bases from J, leaving 13 bases between. CDR3 in DNA: TGTGCCAGCAGTCCCACGCAGGGGTTGAACACTGAAGCTTTCTTT. It yields the protein CASSPTQGLNTEAFF.

The chain recombines TRBV9 with TRBJ2-7; tentatively, D is TRBD2 (6 bases). V was shortened by 0 bases and J by 2 bases, with 15 bases between the two germline ends. CDR3 length: 16 amino acids. Germline CDR1 is SGDLS and CDR2 is YYNGEE. CDR3 loop: CASSVGPGTDPYEQYF. In nucleotides, the CDR3 is TGTGCCAGCAGCGTAGGCCCCGGGACTGATCCCTACGAGCAGTACTTC.

The chain links TRBV6-6 to TRBJ2-7; D gene unclear. The CDR3 contains 12 residues. The germline V and J ends were trimmed by 4 bases and 1 base, with 5 bases remaining between them. In germline, CDR1 is MNHNY, CDR2 SVGAGI (reference sequence). The CDR3 region has the DNA TGTGCCAGCAGTTTCCTGTCCTACGAGCAGTACTTC. It encodes CASSFLSYEQYF.

The V and J genes are TRBV28 and TRBJ1-1; no reliable D call. CDR1 and CDR2 (germline): MDHEN, SYDVKM. Trimming stripped 2 bases from V and 9 bases from J, with 16 bases between. CDR3 length: 14 residues. CDR3 coding DNA: TGTGCCAGCAGTTTACTAATGTCTCGAGGGAAAGCTTTCTTT. It translates to CASSLLMSRGKAFF.

The J gene is TRBJ2-2, the V gene TRBV5-6; D ambiguous. CDR3 size: 15 residues. Trimming cost V 3 bases and J 3 bases, with 12 bases left between them. In germline, CDR1 is SGHDT, CDR2 YYEEEE. The CDR3 nucleotides read TGTGCCAGCAGCTATAAAGGCGGTCACACCGGGGAGCTGTTTTTT. Protein: CASSYKGGHTGELFF.

This clone was picked up a small number of times. The chain uses TRBV29-1 and TRBJ1-1, with D unclear. The germline V gene encodes CDR1 SQVTM and CDR2 ANQGSEA. With 6 bases removed from V and 1 base from J, the gap between germline ends came to 15 bases. The CDR3 runs 14 residues. CDR3: CSVPRKTANTEAFF. The CDR3 DNA reads as TGCAGCGTCCCTCGGAAGACTGCGAACACTGAAGCTTTCTTT.

V usage is TRBV30 and J usage is TRBJ1-1, with a possible D match to TRBD1 (6 bases). This CDR3 spans 16 amino acids. V was pared by 0 bases and J by 1 base, with 15 bases between. Germline CDR1 and CDR2: GTSNPN and SVGIG (reference sequence). The CDR3 nucleotides read TGTGCCTGGAGTGTTGGGTCGGGACACAGGAACACTGAAGCTTTCTTT. It is translated as CAWSVGSGHRNTEAFF.

This clone occurred a few times. J is TRBJ1-4 and V is TRBV7-9; D may be TRBD1 (6 bases). With 6 bases removed from V and 2 bases from J, the gap between germline ends came to 13 bases. CDR1 and CDR2 from the germline V gene are SEHNR and FQNEAQ (reference sequence). The CDR3 totals 15 residues. CDR3 bases: TGTGCCAGCAGTCGTACAGGGAGCACTAATGAAAAACTGTTTTTT. Translation: CASSRTGSTNEKLFF.

This chain joins TRBV2 and TRBJ1-2; TRBD1 might be the D (5 bases). This CDR3 is built from 15 residues. Germline CDR1 SNHLY, CDR2 FYNNEI. V lost 6 bases to trimming and J lost 0 bases, with 14 bases between them. CDR3 nucleotides: TGTGCCAGCAGACCAGACGCAGGGACTAACTATGGCTACACCTTC. This sequence encodes CASRPDAGTNYGYTF. Full variable domain (remainder filled in from reference TRBV2 and TRBJ1-2): EPEVTQTPSHQVTQMGQEVILRCVPISNHLYFYWYRQILGQKVEFLVSFYNNEISEKSEIFDDQFSVERPDGSNFTLKIRSTKLEDSAMYFCASRPDAGTNYGYTFGSGTRLTVV.

With regard to this clone: The identical CDR3 is also encoded by other nucleotide sequences in the sample. The chain joins TRBV6-5 to TRBJ1-6, with D perhaps TRBD1 (6 bases). The V gene lost 5 bases and the J gene lost 4 bases, with 12 bases spanning the gap. The CDR3 is 15 amino acids. Germline loops: CDR1 MNHEY, CDR2 SVGAGI. CDR3 amino acids: CASSGGTLYNSPLHF. For the CDR3, the DNA is TGTGCCAGCAGTGGTGGGACATTGTATAATTCACCCCTCCACTTT.

The V and J genes are TRBV7-8 and TRBJ2-7, with 7 positions matching TRBD2. CDR1 SGHVS and CDR2 FQNEAQ come from the germline V gene. The CDR3 has 17 residues. J gave up 3 bases and V 6 bases, and 17 bases lay outside the gene matches. The CDR3 spells CASSRPTQRLANYEQYF. DNA for the CDR3: TGTGCCAGCAGTCGACCCACACAGCGACTAGCTAACTACGAGCAGTACTTC.

The chain links TRBV30 to TRBJ1-1, with D possibly matching TRBD1 (6 bases). The CDR3 runs 15 residues. The V gene's germline CDR1 is GTSNPN and CDR2 SVGIG (reference sequence). Trimming stripped 6 bases from V and 1 base from J, with 18 bases between. The CDR3 DNA reads as TGTGCCTGCGTGGCTTTAGCGGGACAGAACACTGAAGCTTTCTTT. This sequence encodes CACVALAGQNTEAFF.

DNA for the CDR3: TGCGCCAGCAGTGATGTGTCGGGGGTGGCTTTCTTT. Translated: CASSDVSGVAFF. This sequence joins TRBV10-2 and TRBJ1-1, with D possibly being TRBD1 (5 bases). Germline CDR1 is WSHSY and CDR2 is SAAADI. This CDR3 contains 12 residues. V lost 3 bases, J lost 11 bases, and 13 bases lay in between.